This T cell receptor beta chain was recovered during a study of blood T cell repertoires in COVID-19. Whole-study context: The origin of the acute and convalescent COVID-19 samples was the United States, Italy and Spain.

Trimming took 0 bases from V and 12 from J; bases not matched to a gene: 9. The CDR3 loop spans 14 amino acids. CDR1 and CDR2 from the germline V gene are SGHRS and YFSETQ. Methods used by the authors: By means of reference gene primer amplification, nucleated cell counts were estimated. Generated by immunoSEQ multiplex PCR, the TCRdb table keeps only in-frame clones and is missing some. The V and J calls and clone size come from that table; D and trimming were worked out from the DNA. The sample yields around 43,000 clones, more than 65% seen once. V is TRBV5-1 and J is TRBJ2-1, with TRBD1 matching over 7 bases. Sequenced: peripheral blood. The TCR was taken from a human donor in a cohort sampled during active COVID-19. CDR3 coding DNA: TGCGCCAGCAGCTTGGGTGACAGGGCCGATGGGCAGTTCTTC. It specifies CASSLGDRADGQFF.